This T cell receptor beta chain was found in a study of T cell repertoires in cytomegalovirus infection. Study summary: Selected CMV epitopes included recently identified HLA-C-restricted ones as well as well-studied HLA-B-restricted ones. TCR beta signatures that were public indicated CMV infection and matching HLA type.

As concerns this clonotype: The antigen is not known.

TCRdb analysed the reads with MiXCR anew, one entry per CDR3 protein. The sample has some 900,000 distinct CDR3 sequences, 32% seen once. Germline assignment: CDR1 MNHNS and CDR2 SASEGT. The junction had 2 bases not matched to a gene; V was cut back by 3 bases and J by 2 bases. The CDR3 spans 16 residues. Study-level points and caveats: The cumulative frequency of public TCR beta families distinguished individuals who carried CMV together with the relevant HLA. CMV-specific TCR beta clonotypes restricted by HLA-C dominated the ex vivo response.

The sequence derives from a human donor in good health (CMV status not recorded). Some clones in this sample may be carry-over from other donors' samples. This chain connects TRBV6-1 to TRBJ2-3, with 13 bases fitting TRBD2. Source: cultured CD8+ T cells from PBMCs, taken from culture after CMV antigen stimulation. The CDR3, as DNA: TGTGCCAGCAGTGAGGGACTAGCGGGGTCCACAGATACGCAGTATTTT. As protein: CASSEGLAGSTDTQYF.